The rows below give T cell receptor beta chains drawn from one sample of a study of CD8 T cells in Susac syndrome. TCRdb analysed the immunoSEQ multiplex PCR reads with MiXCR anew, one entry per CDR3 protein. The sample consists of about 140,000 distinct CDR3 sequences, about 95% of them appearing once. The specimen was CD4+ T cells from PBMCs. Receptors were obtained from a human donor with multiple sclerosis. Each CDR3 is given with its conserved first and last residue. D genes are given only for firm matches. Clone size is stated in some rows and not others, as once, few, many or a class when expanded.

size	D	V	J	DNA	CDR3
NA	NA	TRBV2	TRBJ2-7	TGTGCCAGCAGTGAAGCTACAGGTTCCTACGAGCAGTACTTC	CASSEATGSYEQYF
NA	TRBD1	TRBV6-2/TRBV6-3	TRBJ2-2	TGTGCCAGCACCGACAGGGTCACCGGGGAGCTGTTTTTT	CASTDRVTGELFF
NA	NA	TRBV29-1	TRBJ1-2	TGCAGCGTCGCCCTACCCGGCGTGGCTTATGGCTACACCTTC	CSVALPGVAYGYTF
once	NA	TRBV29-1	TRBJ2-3	TGCAGCGTTGAAGTTCGCGGCACAGATACGCAGTATTTT	CSVEVRGTDTQYF
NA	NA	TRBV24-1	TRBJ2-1	TGTGCCACCAGCCAAAGGAATGAGCAGTTCTTC	CATSQRNEQFF
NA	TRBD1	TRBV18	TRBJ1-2	TGTGCCAGCTCACCCATTCCGGGACAGGGTCCCTATGGCTACACCTTC	CASSPIPGQGPYGYTF
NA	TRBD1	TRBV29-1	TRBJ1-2	TGCAGCGTTCTTGGGGACAGGGGAGGAAGCACCTTC	CSVLGDRGGSTF
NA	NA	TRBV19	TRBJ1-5	TGTGCCAGTAGTATAGATGGGAGCAATCAGCCCCAGCATTTT	CASSIDGSNQPQHF
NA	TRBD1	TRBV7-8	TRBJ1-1	TGTGCCAGCAGCCCGACGTGGACAGGATTTGAAGCTTTCTTT	CASSPTWTGFEAFF
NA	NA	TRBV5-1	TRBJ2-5	TGCGCCAGCAGCCCGACAGTCCAAGAGACCCAGTACTTC	CASSPTVQETQYF
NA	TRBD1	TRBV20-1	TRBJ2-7	TGCAGTGCTAGGGGGACAGGAATTTACGAGCAGTACTTC	CSARGTGIYEQYF
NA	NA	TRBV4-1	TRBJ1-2	TGCGCCAGCAGCCAAGAGGCTGGAGACGTGGGCTATGGCTACACCTTC	CASSQEAGDVGYGYTF
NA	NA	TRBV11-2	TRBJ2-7	TGTGCCAGCAGCTTGGACGTAAGGTTGTACTCCTACGAGCAGTACTTC	CASSLDVRLYSYEQYF
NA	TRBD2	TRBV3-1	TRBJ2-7	TGTGCCAGCAGTCCTAGCGGGGGGGCCTACGAGCAGTACTTC	CASSPSGGAYEQYF
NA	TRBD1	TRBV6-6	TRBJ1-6	TGTGCCAGCAGTTCACAGGGGAAAAATTCACCCCTCCACTTT	CASSSQGKNSPLHF
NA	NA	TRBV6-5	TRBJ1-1	TGTGTCCCGCCTGTCAGGGGAACTGAAGCTTTCTTT	CVPPVRGTEAFF
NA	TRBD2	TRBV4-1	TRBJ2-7	TGCGCCAGCAGCCGACTAGCGGGAGGGCCCTCCGAGCAGTACTTC	CASSRLAGGPSEQYF
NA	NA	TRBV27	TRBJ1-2	TGTGCCAGTAGGCGGGCAGCTAACTATGGCTACACCTTC	CASRRAANYGYTF
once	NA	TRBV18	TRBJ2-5	TGTGCCAGCTCACCACGTTATTCTAAGACCCAGTACTTC	CASSPRYSKTQYF
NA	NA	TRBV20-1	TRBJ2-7	TGCAGTCCTCAAACCCCCTACAAGTTTAGGGAGCAGTACTTC	CSPQTPYKFREQYF
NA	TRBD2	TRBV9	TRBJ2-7	TGTGCCAGCAGCGTAGTGGCTAGCGGGAGGCCTTACGAGCAGTACTTC	CASSVVASGRPYEQYF
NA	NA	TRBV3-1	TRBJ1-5	TGTGCCAGCAGCCAAGATGGGACCCCGGGTAATCAGCCCCAGCATTTT	CASSQDGTPGNQPQHF
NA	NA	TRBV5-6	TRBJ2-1	TGTGCCAGCAGCGGCGCAGGCGCGTTGGATGAGCAGTTCTTC	CASSGAGALDEQFF
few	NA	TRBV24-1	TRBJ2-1	TGTGCCACCAGTGACGCTGCTCCGGGAACCTACAATGAGCAGTTCTTC	CATSDAAPGTYNEQFF
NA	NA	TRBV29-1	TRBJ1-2	TGCAGCGGAGGAGGGGGGGACTATGGCTACACCTTC	CSGGGGDYGYTF
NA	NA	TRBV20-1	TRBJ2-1	TGCAGTGCTAGTCTTCTATCAAACTCCTACAATGAGCAGTTCTTC	CSASLLSNSYNEQFF
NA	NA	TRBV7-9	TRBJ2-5	TGTGCCAGCAGCTCGTGGGTCCCACAAGAGACCCAGTACTTC	CASSSWVPQETQYF